This is a list of T cell receptor beta chains from one sample in a study of cytomegalovirus exposure and HLA in healthy donors. Profiling relied on immunoSEQ multiplex PCR, and the TCRdb table lists in-frame clones only, not all of them. The table records over 100,000 clones, 82% of them present only once. What was sequenced was PBMCs. Every receptor here comes from a woman aged 45-60 years in good health and CMV-seropositive. CDR3s include the opening cysteine and the closing phenylalanine or tryptophan. D genes are given only for firm matches. Rows give clone size only sometimes, using once, few, many, or a class for an expanded clone.

D gene: NA; V gene: TRBV9; J gene: TRBJ1-3; clone size: NA; CDR3 protein: CASSVREGNTIYF
D gene: TRBD1; V gene: TRBV29-1; J gene: TRBJ2-5; clone size: NA; CDR3 protein: CSVVRTGGRETQYF
D gene: NA; V gene: TRBV6-5; J gene: TRBJ1-1; clone size: NA; CDR3 protein: CASSTNRDTEAFF
D gene: TRBD1; V gene: TRBV15; J gene: TRBJ2-1; clone size: NA; CDR3 protein: CATSRVRQGLEQFF
D gene: TRBD1; V gene: TRBV7-3; J gene: TRBJ2-2; clone size: NA; CDR3 protein: CASSVTGGPGELFF
D gene: NA; V gene: TRBV30; J gene: TRBJ1-6; clone size: once; CDR3 protein: CAWSPTGLQNSPLHF
D gene: TRBD1; V gene: TRBV5-1; J gene: TRBJ2-3; clone size: NA; CDR3 protein: CASSFDRGRDTQYF
D gene: NA; V gene: TRBV2; J gene: TRBJ1-3; clone size: NA; CDR3 protein: CASGLSGNTIYF
D gene: TRBD1; V gene: TRBV19; J gene: TRBJ1-5; clone size: NA; CDR3 protein: CASSNRQGGGNQPQHF
D gene: NA; V gene: TRBV10-3; J gene: TRBJ1-1; clone size: NA; CDR3 protein: CAIRAGEDTEAFF
D gene: NA; V gene: TRBV5-1; J gene: TRBJ1-6; clone size: NA; CDR3 protein: CASRSSYNSPLHF
D gene: NA; V gene: TRBV7-2; J gene: TRBJ2-4; clone size: NA; CDR3 protein: CASSQQAHSSLNIQYF
D gene: NA; V gene: TRBV2; J gene: TRBJ1-5; clone size: NA; CDR3 protein: CASSDQGLGNQPQHF
D gene: NA; V gene: TRBV7-9; J gene: TRBJ1-2; clone size: NA; CDR3 protein: CASSRRTVDDGYTF
D gene: NA; V gene: TRBV6-6; J gene: TRBJ1-2; clone size: NA; CDR3 protein: CASSTRTALDYGYTF
D gene: NA; V gene: TRBV5-8; J gene: TRBJ1-1; clone size: NA; CDR3 protein: CASSSYRDTEAFF
D gene: NA; V gene: TRBV5-1; J gene: TRBJ1-1; clone size: NA; CDR3 protein: CASSFGGADTEAFF
D gene: NA; V gene: TRBV19; J gene: TRBJ1-2; clone size: NA; CDR3 protein: CASRYQGTPYGYTF
D gene: NA; V gene: TRBV11-1; J gene: TRBJ2-1; clone size: NA; CDR3 protein: CASSSEGNSYNEQFF
D gene: TRBD1; V gene: TRBV5-1; J gene: TRBJ2-5; clone size: NA; CDR3 protein: CASSTHGTGGMETQYF
D gene: NA; V gene: TRBV18; J gene: TRBJ1-1; clone size: NA; CDR3 protein: CASSSLRGEAFF
D gene: TRBD2; V gene: TRBV18; J gene: TRBJ2-3; clone size: NA; CDR3 protein: CASSSTSGGAGDTQYF
D gene: NA; V gene: TRBV7-3; J gene: TRBJ2-1; clone size: once; CDR3 protein: CASSLTPINEQFF
D gene: TRBD1; V gene: TRBV2; J gene: TRBJ1-2; clone size: NA; CDR3 protein: CASSTGTGPYGYTF
D gene: TRBD1; V gene: TRBV30; J gene: TRBJ1-3; clone size: NA; CDR3 protein: CAWSPGQGSQWSGNTIYF
D gene: TRBD1; V gene: TRBV28; J gene: TRBJ1-4; clone size: few; CDR3 protein: CATKGTANEKLFF
D gene: NA; V gene: TRBV9; J gene: TRBJ2-1; clone size: NA; CDR3 protein: CASSVAGTYNEQFF
D gene: TRBD2; V gene: TRBV28; J gene: TRBJ2-1; clone size: NA; CDR3 protein: CASSSGTSVHEQFF
D gene: TRBD2; V gene: TRBV7-3; J gene: TRBJ2-1; clone size: once; CDR3 protein: CASSFGGGGYNEQFF